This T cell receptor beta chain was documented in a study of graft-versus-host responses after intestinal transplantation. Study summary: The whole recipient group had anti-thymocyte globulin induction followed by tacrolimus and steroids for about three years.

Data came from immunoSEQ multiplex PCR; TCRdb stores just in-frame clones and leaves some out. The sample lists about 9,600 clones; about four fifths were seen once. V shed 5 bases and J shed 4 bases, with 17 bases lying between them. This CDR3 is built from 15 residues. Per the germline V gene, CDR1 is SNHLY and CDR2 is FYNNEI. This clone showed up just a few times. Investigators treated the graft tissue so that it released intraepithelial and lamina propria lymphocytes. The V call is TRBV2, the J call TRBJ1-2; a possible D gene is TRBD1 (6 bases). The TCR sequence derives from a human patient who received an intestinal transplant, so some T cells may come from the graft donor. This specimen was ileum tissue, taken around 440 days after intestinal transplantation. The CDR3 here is CASSPPGGGAYGYTF. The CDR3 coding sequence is TGTGCCAGCAGTCCACCGGGGGGGGGCGCCTATGGCTACACCTTC.